This record concerns one T cell receptor beta chain sequence. The CDR3 runs to 16 residues. The V gene's germline CDR1 is SGHNT and CDR2 YYREEE (reference sequence). The V segment lost 4 bases and the J segment 1 base; nucleotides outside the gene matches: 10. This record belongs to a study of blood T cell repertoires in COVID-19. The assay was immunoSEQ multiplex PCR, and TCRdb's table has in-frame clones only and misses some. This sample has 380,000 or so clones; roughly nine tenths occur once, and the top ten carry roughly 1.2%. What was sequenced was peripheral blood. This chain joins TRBV5-4 and TRBJ1-1, with TRBD1 matching over 7 bases. The TCR sequence derives from a man aged 35 to 55 with acute or convalescent COVID-19. CDR3: CASSGGTARPNTEAFF. CDR3 nucleotide sequence: TGTGCCAGCAGCGGCGGGACAGCCAGGCCGAACACTGAAGCTTTCTTT.